This section outlines one TCR beta chain sequence together with its context. This sample stems from a study of cytomegalovirus exposure and HLA in healthy donors. CDR3 length: 14 amino acids. Germline CDR1 is MNHEY and CDR2 is SVGAGI. The ends were cut back, 4 bases at V and 2 bases at J, with 11 bases in the middle. Both 60 Vbeta primers and 13 Jbeta primers went into the PCR. Assay used: immunoSEQ multiplex PCR; TCRdb lists only in-frame clones, some missing. The sample lists more than 95,000 clones; approximately 80% were seen once. The rearrangement joins TRBV6-5 to TRBJ1-1; a possible D gene is TRBD1 (5 bases). The sample comprised PBMCs. This clonotype was sampled from a woman aged 18 to 35 in good health and CMV-seropositive. CDR3 DNA sequence: TGTGCCAGCAGTTTATTAACAGGTAACACTGAAGCTTTCTTT. Its translation: CASSLLTGNTEAFF.